Presented here are 31 T cell receptor beta chains from one specimen sequenced in a study of blood T cell repertoires in COVID-19. Produced via immunoSEQ multiplex PCR; TCRdb's table is partial and in-frame only. The repertoire holds around 100,000 clones, with approximately 91% as singletons. Sample: peripheral blood. The receptor set was obtained from a man aged 55 to 70 with COVID-19, enrolled during active disease.

The rearrangement uses TRBV18 and TRBJ2-4; D possibly corresponds to TRBD1 (6 bases). Trimming cost V 5 bases and J 7 bases, with 12 bases left between them. Per the germline V gene, CDR1 is KGHSH and CDR2 is LQKENI. The CDR3 consists of 13 residues. This CDR3 reads CASSSGVRNIQYF. The CDR3 DNA sequence: TGTGCCAGCTCATCAGGGGTTCGGAACATTCAGTACTTC.

The chain recombines TRBV27 with TRBJ1-1; D is unresolved. The germline CDR1 and CDR2 sequences are MNHEY and SMNVEV (reference sequence). The CDR3 is made up of 14 amino acids. The V gene lost 5 bases and the J gene lost 2 bases, with 12 bases spanning the gap. The CDR3 region is CASSQTRPNTEAFF. The CDR3 DNA reads as TGTGCCAGCAGTCAGACAAGACCTAACACTGAAGCTTTCTTT.

This chain uses TRBV3-1 (or the pseudogene TRBV3-2) with TRBJ2-1; perhaps TRBD1 as D (5 bases). Germline values: CDR1 LGHDT, CDR2 YNNKEL (reference sequence). V lost 0 bases, J lost 4 bases, and 13 bases lay in between. The CDR3 is made up of 16 amino acids. The CDR3 here is CASSQDSRGIYNEQFF. CDR3 DNA: TGTGCCAGCAGCCAAGATAGTAGGGGCATATACAATGAGCAGTTCTTC.

This clone was seen more than once but under ten times. This chain joins TRBV19 and TRBJ1-1; weak D call: TRBD1 (6 bases). Germline V CDR1 and CDR2: LNHDA, SQIVND (reference sequence). V lost 6 bases to trimming and J lost 1 base, with 12 bases between them. This CDR3 is built from 14 residues. The CDR3 bases are TGTGCCAGTAGGACCGGGACACCGAACACTGAAGCTTTCTTT. This gives the protein CASRTGTPNTEAFF.

This chain uses TRBV2 with TRBJ1-1, with 7 bases fitting TRBD1. Germline V CDR1 and CDR2: SNHLY, FYNNEI. The CDR3 sequence is 15 residues long. The V gene end was trimmed by 2 bases and the J gene end by 0 bases; junction bases not matched to a gene: 3. CDR3 region: CASSERGRLNTEAFF. CDR3 bases: TGTGCCAGCAGTGAAAGGGGGCGGTTGAACACTGAAGCTTTCTTT.

The chain joins TRBV5-4 to TRBJ2-3, with 16 bases matching TRBD2. This CDR3 has 15 residues. The trim removed 2 bases at V and 8 bases at J, leaving 2 bases unmatched. Germline V gives CDR1 SGHNT, CDR2 YYREEE (reference sequence). CDR3 in DNA: TGTGCCAGCAGCTTAGGGACTAGCGGGAGGGGTACGCAGTATTTT. Amino acids: CASSLGTSGRGTQYF.

The chain has TRBV15 and TRBJ2-7, with 12 bases fitting TRBD2. This CDR3 contains 16 residues. Looked up from germline, CDR1 is LNHNV and CDR2 is YYDKDF (reference sequence). V lost 3 bases and J lost 5; bases outside the gene matches: 8. The CDR3 DNA sequence: TGTGCCACCAGCAGTGACCTAGCGGGAGGGCGCAACGAGCAGTACTTC. It translates to CATSSDLAGGRNEQYF.

The chain uses TRBV2 and TRBJ2-5; D is uncertain. Germline V gene data show CDR1 as SNHLY and CDR2 as FYNNEI. Trimming stripped 6 bases from V and 5 bases from J, with 13 bases between. The CDR3 has 13 residues. The CDR3 bases are TGTGCCAGCAGCACGAACACCAGGGAGACCCAGTACTTC. This translates into CASSTNTRETQYF.

The V gene is TRBV10-3, the J gene TRBJ1-5; 7 bases match TRBD1. V was clipped by 2 bases and J by 1 base; unmatched bases: 5. This CDR3 spans 16 amino acids. Looked up from germline, CDR1 is ENHRY and CDR2 is SYGVKD. The CDR3 bases are TGTGCCATCAGTGAGGAGGGGGCTTTGAGCAATCAGCCCCAGCATTTT. This encodes CAISEEGALSNQPQHF.

The V and J genes are TRBV6-1 and TRBJ1-3, with TRBD1 identical over 9 bases. V was pared by 0 bases and J by 4 bases, with 4 bases of the junction left unmatched. The germline V gene has CDR1 MNHNS and CDR2 SASEGT. This CDR3 contains 16 residues. The DNA of the CDR3 is TGTGCCAGCAGTGAAGCGGGGACAGGGTCCGGAAACACCATATATTTT. Protein sequence: CASSEAGTGSGNTIYF.

V and J are TRBV6-4 and TRBJ2-2; maybe TRBD2 (5 bases). Germline-derived CDR1 and CDR2 are MRHNA and SNTAGT. V lost 4 bases, J lost 3 bases, and 9 bases lay in between. The CDR3 is 14 amino acids. In DNA, the CDR3 is TGTGCCAGCAGTGCCAGCGGAGACACCGGGGAGCTGTTTTTT. It encodes CASSASGDTGELFF.

This clone was picked up one time. The rearrangement joins TRBV4-3 to TRBJ2-1; 11 positions agree with TRBD2. With 4 bases clipped from V and 4 bases from J, the junction kept 9 bases outside the gene matches. This CDR3 contains 17 residues. Germline values: CDR1 LGHNA, CDR2 YSLEER. CDR3: CASSPAGTSGIYNEQFF. Here the CDR3 DNA reads TGCGCCAGCAGCCCCGCCGGGACTAGCGGAATTTACAATGAGCAGTTCTTC.

The chain uses TRBV5-1 and TRBJ1-2, with D perhaps matching TRBD1 (5 bases). Germline CDR1 and CDR2: SGHRS and YFSETQ. Trimming removed 10 bases from V and 1 base from J, with 11 bases in between. This CDR3 spans 12 amino acids. This chain's CDR3 is CASGGDNYGYTF. CDR3 sequence (DNA): TGCGCCTCGGGGGGTGATAACTATGGCTACACCTTC. Together with reference TRBV5-1 and TRBJ1-2, the CDR3 gives the full variable domain: KAGVTQTPRYLIKTRGQQVTLSCSPISGHRSVSWYQQTPGQGLQFLFEYFSETQRNKGNFPGRFSGRQFSNSRSEMNVSTLELGDSALYLCASGGDNYGYTFGSGTRLTVV.

The chain combines TRBV6-2 or TRBV6-3 with TRBJ2-1; 11 bases match TRBD2. CDR3 length: 17 residues. Germline V lookup: CDR1 MNHEY, CDR2 SVGEGT. V lost 0 bases and J lost 13; bases outside the gene matches: 14. The CDR3 region is CASSYSLAGGHPPIQFF. CDR3 sequence (DNA): TGTGCCAGCAGTTACTCGCTAGCGGGAGGCCACCCCCCAATACAGTTCTTC.

The rearrangement uses TRBV30 and TRBJ2-1, with TRBD1 as a possible D gene (6 bases). Germline V gene sequence: CDR1 GTSNPN, CDR2 SVGIG (reference sequence). The CDR3 is 13 residues long. V was cut by 3 bases and J by 8 bases, with 14 bases left in between. CDR3 amino acids: CAWRWQGIHEQFF. The CDR3 nucleotides are TGTGCCTGGAGGTGGCAGGGGATCCATGAGCAGTTCTTC.

CDR3 residues: CASSIGRLDEQYF. CDR3 coding DNA: TGTGCCAGTAGTATTGGACGACTAGACGAGCAGTACTTC. The rearrangement uses TRBV19 and TRBJ2-7, with a weak D call TRBD2 (6 bases). The germline gives CDR1 LNHDA, CDR2 SQIVND (reference sequence). The CDR3 contains 13 residues. Trimming left V 3 bases short and J 5 bases short, with 11 bases between.

The chain is built from TRBV19 and TRBJ2-7; D ambiguous. V was cut by 3 bases and J by 2 bases, with 8 bases left in between. Germline V gene sequence: CDR1 LNHDA, CDR2 SQIVND (reference sequence). This CDR3 contains 13 residues. This CDR3 reads CASSIARAYEQYF. The CDR3 DNA is TGTGCCAGTAGTATTGCGCGAGCCTACGAGCAGTACTTC.

The chain employs TRBV19 and TRBJ2-7; perhaps TRBD1 as D (5 bases). CDR3 length: 14 amino acids. Germline lookup yields CDR1 LNHDA and CDR2 SQIVND (reference sequence). The V gene lost 10 bases and the J gene lost 3 bases, with 19 bases spanning the gap. In nucleotides, the CDR3 is TGTGCCACCTCTCCTGGCAGGGTGTACTACGAGCAGTACTTC. It is translated as CATSPGRVYYEQYF.

V and J are TRBV29-1 and TRBJ2-3; 8 bases fit TRBD2. Looked up from germline, CDR1 is SQVTM and CDR2 is ANQGSEA. The J segment lost 0 bases and the V segment lost 5 bases, leaving 7 bases of the junction unmatched. This CDR3 comprises 15 residues. The CDR3 DNA follows: TGCAGCGTTAGGCGGGGGGCGGTTAGCACAGATACGCAGTATTTT. It yields the protein CSVRRGAVSTDTQYF.

This clone was seen more than once but under ten times. The chain has TRBV18 and TRBJ2-7, with D possibly matching TRBD1 (6 bases). Germline V lookup: CDR1 KGHSH, CDR2 LQKENI. The CDR3 contains 16 residues. Trimming left V 7 bases short and J 0 bases short, with 19 bases between. DNA of the CDR3: TGTGCCAGCTTTACCGGAGCACAGGGAGACTCCTACGAGCAGTACTTC. It is translated as CASFTGAQGDSYEQYF.

CDR3 protein: CATRDTAENYGYTF. CDR3 coding DNA: TGTGCCACCAGGGACACCGCGGAAAACTATGGCTACACCTTC. The chain links TRBV15 to TRBJ1-2; maybe TRBD1 (5 bases). V was clipped by 6 bases and J by 2 bases, with 13 bases between them. Germline CDR1 and CDR2: LNHNV and YYDKDF (reference sequence). The CDR3 is made up of 14 amino acids.

The rearrangement joins TRBV5-1 to TRBJ1-4; maybe TRBD1 (5 bases). The germline V and J ends were trimmed by 2 bases and 8 bases, with 16 bases remaining between them. Per germline, CDR1 SGHRS and CDR2 YFSETQ. The CDR3 contains 15 residues. The CDR3 nucleotides read TGCGCCAGCAGCTTACAGGAACCAATCGAGGAAAAACTGTTTTTT. Encoded protein: CASSLQEPIEEKLFF.

This clone has more than one count but fewer than ten. One junction end does not reproduce the germline sequence, and a read error may be involved. The chain is built from TRBV29-1 and TRBJ2-1, with 8 bases aligning to TRBD1. CDR3 length equals 14 residues. From germline, CDR1 is SQVTM and CDR2 ANQGSEA. CDR3 loop: CSVGMTGEREPSIF. The DNA for the CDR3 is TGCAGCGTGGGGATGACAGGGGAACGGGAGCCTTCTATCTTC.

This sequence joins TRBV19 and TRBJ2-3; D is unresolved. CDR1 is LNHDA, CDR2 SQIVND, per germline (reference sequence). V lost 3 bases and J 2 bases, leaving 6 bases between the germline ends. This CDR3 region has 13 residues. This chain's CDR3 is CASSIGDTDTQYF. DNA for the CDR3: TGTGCCAGTAGTATTGGAGACACAGATACGCAGTATTTT.

This clone was seen just once. This chain links TRBV3-1 (or the pseudogene TRBV3-2) with TRBJ1-2, with D possibly TRBD1 on 5 matching bases. The V end was cut by 4 bases, the J end by 4 bases, with 13 bases between. The CDR3 consists of 14 residues. CDR1 and CDR2 from the germline V gene are LGHDT and YNNKEL (reference sequence). CDR3 sequence reads: CASSPLGQGYGYTF. DNA for the CDR3: TGTGCCAGCAGCCCCTTGGGGCAAGGCTATGGCTACACCTTC.

The rearrangement joins TRBV3-1 (or the pseudogene TRBV3-2) to TRBJ1-2; the match to TRBD1 covers 7 bases. Germline loops: CDR1 LGHDT, CDR2 YNNKEL (reference sequence). The V segment lost 3 bases and the J segment 6 bases; nucleotides outside the gene matches: 7. CDR3 length equals 14 residues. Here the CDR3 reads CASSQVTGEDGYTF. For the CDR3, the DNA is TGTGCCAGCAGCCAGGTAACAGGGGAGGATGGCTACACCTTC.

This clone has a single count. V usage is TRBV6-2 or TRBV6-3 and J usage is TRBJ2-5; the match to TRBD1 covers 8 bases. The CDR3 extends over 15 amino acids. The junction had 7 bases not matched to a gene; V was cut back by 2 bases and J by 5 bases. CDR1 MNHEY and CDR2 SVGEGT come from the germline V gene. CDR3 DNA sequence: TGTGCCAGCAGTTACGGAGGGACAGGCGGGGAGACCCAGTACTTC. This sequence encodes CASSYGGTGGETQYF.

The V call is TRBV6-6, the J call TRBJ2-5; 8 bases map to TRBD2. Looked up from germline, CDR1 is MNHNY and CDR2 is SVGAGI (reference sequence). The V segment lost 5 bases and the J segment 4 bases; nucleotides outside the gene matches: 6. This CDR3 spans 14 amino acids. The CDR3 spells CASSTPAGVETQYF. The CDR3 DNA sequence: TGTGCCAGCAGTACCCCAGCGGGAGTAGAGACCCAGTACTTC.

V gene TRBV6-5 combines with J gene TRBJ1-6; the match to TRBD1 covers 9 bases. With 6 bases clipped from V and 7 bases from J, the junction kept 1 base outside the gene matches. The CDR3 has 13 amino acids. The germline V gene has CDR1 MNHEY and CDR2 SVGAGI. The CDR3 DNA sequence: TGTGCCAGCAGGGACAGGGGCAATTCACCCCTCCACTTT. This codes for CASRDRGNSPLHF.

This chain uses TRBV12-5 with TRBJ2-3; weak D call: TRBD1 (5 bases). Trimming pared 3 bases from V and 2 bases from J, leaving 12 bases between. The CDR3 loop spans 15 amino acids. The germline V gene has CDR1 LGHNT and CDR2 FRNRAP. CDR3 residues: CASGFRTSFTDTQYF. CDR3 coding DNA: TGTGCTAGTGGTTTCAGGACATCTTTCACAGATACGCAGTATTTT.

CDR3 protein: CASSLGGGQTRGYTF. In nucleotides, the CDR3 is TGTGCCAGCAGTTTAGGAGGGGGCCAGACGAGGGGCTACACCTTC. V gene TRBV28 combines with J gene TRBJ1-2, with 7 bases fitting TRBD1. Unmatched junction bases numbered 11, after V lost 2 bases and J lost 8 bases. Germline CDR1 MDHEN, CDR2 SYDVKM. There are 15 residues in the CDR3.